The source of this T cell receptor beta chain is a study of early T cells in non-severe SARS-CoV-2 infection. TCRdb fed the 5' RACE reads into MiXCR, producing one record per CDR3 protein. This sample yields tens of thousands of distinct CDR3 sequences, of which about 10% are seen a single time; about 3.9% belongs to the top ten. Trimming took 5 bases from V and 2 from J; bases not matched to a gene: 7. Germline CDR1 is SGHTA and CDR2 is FQGTGA. The CDR3 totals 15 residues. This clonotype occurred a few times. The clonotype comes from an adult who was a healthcare worker with PCR-confirmed SARS-CoV-2 infection or an uninfected control (not recorded which). The V and J genes are TRBV7-3 and TRBJ2-3; 7 bases are shared with TRBD1. This specimen was whole blood, taken at baseline. Written as DNA, the CDR3 is TGTGCCAGCAGCACCCGGACAGGTTCCACAGATACGCAGTATTTT. This encodes CASSTRTGSTDTQYF. Supplemented by reference TRBV7-3 and TRBJ2-3, the full variable domain reads GAGVSQTPSNKVTEKGKYVELRCDPISGHTALYWYRQSLGQGPEFLIYFQGTGAADDSGLPNDRFFAVRPEGSVSTLKIQRTERGDSAVYLCASSTRTGSTDTQYFGPGTRLTVL.